This T cell receptor (beta chain) was obtained from a study of shared clonotypes between healthy human individuals. Cells designated naive CD8 were CD45RO-negative and were positively selected for CCR7, with terminally differentiated effector memory CD45RA+ cells excluded. V gave up 1 base and J gave up 1 base, with 8 bases separating them. The CDR3 sequence is 14 residues long. The germline V gene encodes CDR1 SGHTA and CDR2 FQGNSA. Assay used: immunoSEQ multiplex PCR; TCRdb lists only in-frame clones, some missing. The sample has almost 700,000 clones, about 91% seen once. The receptor was derived from a man aged 30-40 years in good health. Sample: naive CD8+ T cells sorted from blood. This chain connects TRBV7-2 to TRBJ2-7; D might be TRBD1 (6 bases). The CDR3 DNA follows: TGTGCCAGCAGCTTAGACAGGGTATCCTACGAGCAGTACTTC. It translates to CASSLDRVSYEQYF.